This is a list of T cell receptor beta chains from one sample in a study of cytomegalovirus exposure and HLA in healthy donors. Libraries were prepared by immunoSEQ multiplex PCR; TCRdb keeps only in-frame clonotypes and omits some of them. Seen here are around 100,000 clones, approximately 76% observed once, and the top ten hold around a fifth. The sequencing input was PBMCs. The source is a woman aged 55-70 years in good health and CMV-seropositive. Both conserved end residues are part of each CDR3. The order of the fields is V gene, D gene, clone size, J gene, CDR3 protein, CDR3 DNA. The D gene is left open where the match is weak. Size is stated for part of the rows, as once, few or many counts, or as a class when the clone is expanded.

TRBV7-3	TRBD1	once	TRBJ1-2	CASSPRTGTLVYGYTF	TGTGCCAGCAGCCCCCGGACAGGGACCCTTGTCTATGGCTACACCTTC
TRBV2	NA	NA	TRBJ1-2	CASPSGANYGYTF	TGTGCCAGCCCCAGCGGAGCAAACTATGGCTACACCTTC
TRBV30	NA	NA	TRBJ1-2	CAWSRRDRKFYGYTF	TGTGCCTGGAGTAGGAGAGACAGAAAATTCTATGGCTACACCTTC
TRBV15	TRBD1	NA	TRBJ1-5	CATSRGTGLSQPQHF	TGTGCCACCAGCAGGGGGACAGGATTATCGCAGCCCCAGCATTTT
TRBV27	TRBD1	NA	TRBJ2-7	CASSLLGQQSYEQYF	TGTGCCAGCAGTTTACTGGGACAGCAGAGCTACGAGCAGTACTTC
TRBV2	NA	few	TRBJ2-1	CASSVWPGNEQFF	TGTGCCAGCAGTGTCTGGCCGGGGAATGAGCAGTTCTTC
TRBV18	NA	NA	TRBJ1-1	CASSPKQMNTEAFF	TGTGCCAGCTCACCTAAACAGATGAACACTGAAGCTTTCTTT
TRBV7-9	NA	once	TRBJ2-7	CASSPGGRYEQYF	TGTGCCAGCAGCCCAGGTGGCCGCTACGAGCAGTACTTC
TRBV6-6	NA	NA	TRBJ2-2	CASSWGGTGTGELFF	TGTGCCAGCAGTTGGGGCGGGACCGGCACCGGGGAGCTGTTTTTT
TRBV7-3	NA	NA	TRBJ2-1	CASSVGRVNEQFF	TGTGCCAGCAGTGTCGGTAGAGTCAATGAGCAGTTCTTC
TRBV27	TRBD2	NA	TRBJ2-3	CASSLTSGGLQFTDTQYF	TGTGCCAGCAGTTTAACTAGCGGGGGACTTCAATTTACAGATACGCAGTATTTT
TRBV11-2	TRBD1	NA	TRBJ2-5	CASSLKGQGKASNRETQYF	TGTGCCAGCAGCTTAAAGGGACAGGGTAAAGCTTCCAATCGGGAGACCCAGTACTTC
TRBV11-3	TRBD2	NA	TRBJ2-2	CASSSPTSAGELFF	TGTGCCAGCAGCTCACCAACTAGCGCCGGGGAGCTGTTTTTT
TRBV10-1	NA	NA	TRBJ2-5	CASSRDIEETQYF	TGCGCCAGCAGCAGGGACATCGAGGAGACCCAGTACTTC
TRBV7-7	TRBD1	NA	TRBJ2-7	CASSSQIGQAYEQYF	TGTGCTAGCAGCTCCCAAATCGGACAGGCCTACGAGCAGTACTTC
TRBV20-1	NA	NA	TRBJ2-3	CSALTDTQYF	TGCAGTGCTCTCACAGATACGCAGTATTTT
TRBV4-2	TRBD2	once	TRBJ2-1	CASSLSLADSYNEQFF	TGTGCCAGCAGCCTCTCCCTAGCGGACTCCTACAATGAGCAGTTCTTC
TRBV28	NA	NA	TRBJ1-2	CASSETGPNYGYTF	TGTGCCAGCAGTGAGACAGGCCCTAACTATGGCTACACCTTC
TRBV4-1	NA	NA	TRBJ2-1	CASSQGPDSREQFF	TGCGCCAGCAGCCAAGGTCCCGACAGCCGGGAGCAGTTCTTC
TRBV9	NA	NA	TRBJ2-1	CASSVFSPSSYNEQFF	TGTGCCAGCAGCGTATTTTCCCCGAGCTCCTACAATGAGCAGTTCTTC
TRBV5-6	NA	NA	TRBJ1-5	CASSGGINQPQHF	TGTGCCAGCAGCGGGGGGATAAATCAGCCCCAGCATTTT
TRBV18	NA	NA	TRBJ1-5	CASSPSPNQPQHF	TGTGCCAGCTCACCAAGCCCCAATCAGCCCCAGCATTTT
TRBV19	NA	NA	TRBJ2-2	CASGGRGYTGELFF	TGTGCCAGTGGCGGTAGGGGTTACACCGGGGAGCTGTTTTTT
TRBV4-2	NA	NA	TRBJ1-2	CASSQNEGYGYTF	TGTGCCAGCAGCCAAAATGAGGGCTATGGCTACACCTTC
TRBV4-2	NA	NA	TRBJ1-3	CASKNLGDSGGNTIYF	TGTGCCAGCAAAAACTTAGGCGATTCGGGGGGAAACACCATATATTTT
TRBV7-6	TRBD1	NA	TRBJ2-6	CASSLAAGQVASGANVLTF	TGTGCCAGCAGCTTAGCGGCAGGACAGGTCGCCTCTGGGGCCAACGTCCTGACTTTC
TRBV18	TRBD1	NA	TRBJ2-3	CASSLRTGTSDTQYF	TGTGCCAGCTCACTACGGACAGGGACCTCAGATACGCAGTATTTT
TRBV6-6	TRBD1	once	TRBJ2-4	CASSYGDRGLLAIQYF	TGTGCCAGCAGTTACGGGGACAGGGGGCTATTGGCCATTCAGTACTTC
TRBV6-1	NA	NA	TRBJ1-3	CASSEVAIYF	TGTGCCAGCAGTGAAGTAGCCATATATTTT
TRBV5-1	NA	NA	TRBJ2-1	CASSGTGEGYNEQFF	TGCGCCAGCAGCGGAACGGGAGAGGGGTACAATGAGCAGTTCTTC
TRBV5-5	NA	NA	TRBJ1-1	CASSLGSGRTEAFF	TGTGCCAGCAGCTTGGGATCAGGGAGGACTGAAGCTTTCTTT
TRBV9	TRBD2	NA	TRBJ2-5	CASSVTSGVGETQYF	TGTGCCAGCAGCGTAACTAGCGGAGTCGGAGAGACCCAGTACTTC
TRBV18	NA	NA	TRBJ1-2	CASSSDGGAASRGYTF	TGTGCCAGCTCGTCGGATGGAGGGGCCGCGTCTCGGGGCTACACCTTC
TRBV27	NA	NA	TRBJ2-3	CASRSQRLPPTDTQYF	TGTGCCAGCAGGAGCCAGCGGTTACCCCCCACAGATACGCAGTATTTT
TRBV7-2	TRBD1	NA	TRBJ1-2	CASRSMRDRRLPNYGYTF	TGTGCCAGCAGAAGCATGCGGGACAGGAGACTCCCTAACTATGGCTACACCTTC
TRBV7-9	NA	NA	TRBJ2-1	CASSLDLVDNEQFF	TGTGCCAGCAGCCTTGACCTAGTCGACAATGAGCAGTTCTTC
TRBV19	NA	NA	TRBJ1-3	CASGIQGNTGNTIYF	TGTGCCAGTGGGATTCAGGGGAATACTGGAAATACCATATATTTT